This T cell receptor beta chain derives from a study of shared clonotypes between healthy human individuals. The assay was immunoSEQ multiplex PCR, and TCRdb's table has in-frame clones only and misses some. Among approximately 1.1 million clones listed, more than 75% were seen once. Input material: memory CD4+ T cells from PBMCs. Subset reported: CD45RA-negative fraction. The receptor's source is a man aged 18 to 29 in good health. Some clones in this sample may be carry-over from other donors' samples.

As DNA, the CDR3 is TGTGCCAGCAGCGTTGAGACAGAGTTTGGTGAAGCTTTCTTT. It codes for CASSVETEFGEAFF. The V gene is TRBV2, the J gene TRBJ1-1; D might be TRBD1 (5 bases). The V end lost 6 bases, the J end lost 7 bases, and 18 bases lay between the germline ends. From germline, CDR1 is SNHLY and CDR2 FYNNEI. This CDR3 has 14 amino acids.